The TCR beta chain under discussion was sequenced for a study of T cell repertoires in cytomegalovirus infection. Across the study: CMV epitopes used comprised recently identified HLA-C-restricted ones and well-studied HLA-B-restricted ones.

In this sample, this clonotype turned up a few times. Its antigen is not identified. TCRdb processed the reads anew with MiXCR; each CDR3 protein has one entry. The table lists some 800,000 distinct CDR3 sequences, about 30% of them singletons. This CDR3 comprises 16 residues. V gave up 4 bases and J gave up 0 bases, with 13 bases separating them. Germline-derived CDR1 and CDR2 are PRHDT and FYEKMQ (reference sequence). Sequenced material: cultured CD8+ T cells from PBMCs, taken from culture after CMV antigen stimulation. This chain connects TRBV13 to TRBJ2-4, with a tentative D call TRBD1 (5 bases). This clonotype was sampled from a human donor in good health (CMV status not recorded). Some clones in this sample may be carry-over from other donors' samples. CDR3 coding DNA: TGTGCCAGCAGCTCCCACTTAGACAGAGCCAAAAACATTCAGTACTTC. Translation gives CASSSHLDRAKNIQYF.